The next 22 T cell receptor beta chains were all read from a single sample in a study of CD8+ T cells in alopecia areata. Once RNA had been extracted, it was reverse transcribed into cDNA to act as the sequencing template. Generated by immunoSEQ multiplex PCR, the TCRdb table keeps only in-frame clones and is missing some. This table has over 200,000 clones, about three fifths appearing once. Material: CD4+ T cells sorted from blood, obtained at week 0. Source of these receptors: a human donor with alopecia areata.

The chain uses TRBV14 and TRBJ1-6; a weak D match, TRBD1 (5 bases). V lost 5 bases to trimming and J lost 7 bases, with 12 bases between them. This CDR3 spans 14 amino acids. Germline loops: CDR1 SGHDN, CDR2 FVKESK. CDR3 residues: CASSVDSRNSPLHF. The CDR3 nucleotides read TGTGCCAGCAGCGTCGACAGCCGCAATTCACCCCTCCACTTT.

On this clone itself: Its ends do not fully match the called genes, so a read error is possible. The rearrangement links TRBV5-6 to TRBJ1-2; D unresolved. From germline, CDR1 is SGHDT and CDR2 YYEEEE. The CDR3 has 12 residues. CDR3 amino acids: CASSVRDGSYTF. Written as DNA, the CDR3 is TGTGCCAGCAGCGTGAGAGACGGGAGCTATACCTTC.

The chain recombines TRBV30 with TRBJ2-7; maybe TRBD1 (6 bases). CDR1 and CDR2 from the germline V gene are GTSNPN and SVGIG (reference sequence). The CDR3 runs 14 residues. V lost 3 bases and J 1 base, leaving 13 bases between the germline ends. CDR3 sequence: CAWSSWDTSYEQYF. The CDR3 DNA follows: TGTGCCTGGAGCAGTTGGGACACTTCCTACGAGCAGTACTTC.

This clone came up a few times. The chain couples TRBV25-1 to TRBJ2-7; D call uncertain. From germline, CDR1 is MGHDK and CDR2 SYGVNS. The ends were cut back, 8 bases at V and 3 bases at J, with 11 bases in the middle. The CDR3 runs to 12 residues. CDR3 DNA sequence: TGTGCCAGCTCCCCGTGGGGCTACGAGCAGTACTTC. Its translation: CASSPWGYEQYF.

V usage is TRBV27 and J usage is TRBJ1-2, with a weak D call TRBD1 (6 bases). Trimming pared 6 bases from V and 8 bases from J, leaving 16 bases between. CDR1 is MNHEY, CDR2 SMNVEV, per germline (reference sequence). The CDR3 is 13 residues long. CDR3 protein: CASSRTQTGGYTF. The DNA for the CDR3 is TGTGCCAGCAGCCGAACACAAACAGGGGGCTACACCTTC.

This chain links TRBV13 with TRBJ2-1, with 7 bases aligning to TRBD1. The V gene's germline CDR1 is PRHDT and CDR2 FYEKMQ (reference sequence). This CDR3 is built from 18 residues. The junction had 13 bases not matched to a gene; V was cut back by 3 bases and J by 2 bases. CDR3 residues: CASSFRLDRTTTYNEQFF. The CDR3 bases are TGTGCCAGCAGCTTTCGTTTGGACAGGACGACTACCTACAATGAGCAGTTCTTC.

The chain links TRBV7-2 to TRBJ2-3; D remains unclear. The germline CDR1 and CDR2 sequences are SGHTA and FQGNSA. Trimming pared 6 bases from V and 0 bases from J, leaving 4 bases between. This CDR3 has 12 amino acids. DNA of the CDR3: TGTGCCAGCAGGAGTAGCACAGATACGCAGTATTTT. It codes for CASRSSTDTQYF.

A remark on this clone: Other DNA sequences in this specimen translate into the identical CDR3. The chain carries TRBV30 and TRBJ1-2; D remains ambiguous. Germline V gives CDR1 GTSNPN, CDR2 SVGIG (reference sequence). The V end lost 0 bases, the J end lost 8 bases, and 10 bases lay between the germline ends. The CDR3 loop spans 12 amino acids. CDR3 DNA: TGTGCCTGGAGTGTCGGCTTTGGGGGCTACACCTTC. It specifies CAWSVGFGGYTF.

This sequence joins TRBV7-8 and TRBJ1-4; D not resolved. V was trimmed by 7 bases and J by 8 bases, leaving 8 bases between them. Germline V gene sequence: CDR1 SGHVS, CDR2 FQNEAQ. This CDR3 has 11 residues. The DNA of the CDR3 is TGTGCCAGCAACGACGGGGAAAAACTGTTTTTT. Protein product: CASNDGEKLFF. The whole variable domain, remainder taken from reference TRBV7-8 and TRBJ1-4, is GAGVSQSPRYKVAKRGQDVALRCDPISGHVSLFWYQQALGQGPEFLTYFQNEAQLDKSGLPSDRFFAERPEGSVSTLKIQRTQQEDSAVYLCASNDGEKLFFGSGTQLSVL.

The V call is TRBV28, the J call TRBJ2-7; no firm D call. V lost 11 bases, J lost 0 bases, and 5 bases lay in between. The germline gives CDR1 MDHEN, CDR2 SYDVKM. The CDR3 runs 10 residues. DNA for the CDR3: TGTGCCTTGAGCTCCTACGAGCAGTACTTC. Translation gives CALSSYEQYF. Drawing the rest from reference TRBV28 and TRBJ2-7, the complete variable domain is DVKVTQSSRYLVKRTGEKVFLECVQDMDHENMFWYRQDPGLGLRLIYFSYDVKMKEKGDIPEGYSVSREKKERFSLILESASTNQTSMYLCALSSYEQYFGPGTRLTVT.

The chain couples TRBV7-9 to TRBJ1-5; D is possibly TRBD1 (5 bases). The CDR3 has 14 residues. Between the trimmed V and J ends, which lost 5 bases and 2 bases, there was a span of 10 bases. Germline V gives CDR1 SEHNR, CDR2 FQNEAQ (reference sequence). The CDR3 bases are TGTGCCAGCAGCCGGGACTGGGGCAATCAGCCCCAGCATTTT. Its protein is CASSRDWGNQPQHF. Supplemented by reference TRBV7-9 and TRBJ1-5, the full variable domain reads DTGVSQNPRHKITKRGQNVTFRCDPISEHNRLYWYRQTLGQGPEFLTYFQNEAQLEKSRLLSDRFSAERPKGSFSTLEIQRTEQGDSAMYLCASSRDWGNQPQHFGDGTRLSIL.

V usage is TRBV7-9 and J usage is TRBJ1-4; unclear D gene. Looked up from germline, CDR1 is SEHNR and CDR2 is FQNEAQ (reference sequence). V lost 5 bases and J 7 bases, leaving 14 bases between the germline ends. This CDR3 contains 14 residues. The CDR3 here is CASSPASSSEKLFF. DNA for the CDR3: TGTGCCAGCAGCCCGGCCAGCAGCTCTGAAAAACTGTTTTTT.

The CDR3 DNA follows: TGTGCCTGGAGGACTCTAGGGAACAATGAGCAGTTCTTC. This translates into CAWRTLGNNEQFF. The chain recombines TRBV30 with TRBJ2-1, with D uncertain. Germline V gives CDR1 GTSNPN, CDR2 SVGIG (reference sequence). The CDR3 totals 13 residues. Between the trimmed V and J ends, which lost 3 bases and 5 bases, there was a span of 11 bases. Full variable domain (missing parts from reference TRBV30 and TRBJ2-1): SQTIHQWPATLVQPVGSPLSLECTVEGTSNPNLYWYRQAAGRGLQLLFYSVGIGQISSEVPQNLSASRPQDRQFILSSKKLLLSDSGFYLCAWRTLGNNEQFFGPGTRLTVL.

V usage is TRBV30 and J usage is TRBJ2-1; D unclear. The CDR3 extends over 12 amino acids. Germline values: CDR1 GTSNPN, CDR2 SVGIG (reference sequence). The V end was cut by 0 bases, the J end by 4 bases, with 4 bases between. The DNA for the CDR3 is TGTGCCTGGAGTGTGGGGTACAATGAGCAGTTCTTC. Residues: CAWSVGYNEQFF.

This rearrangement joins TRBV10-3 to TRBJ2-7; a weak D match, TRBD1 (6 bases). Germline V CDR1 and CDR2: ENHRY, SYGVKD. The CDR3 sequence is 14 residues long. Trimming shortened V by 0 bases and J by 7 bases, and 13 bases separated the two germline ends. CDR3 sequence reads: CAISESGQTKEQYF. CDR3 DNA sequence: TGTGCCATCAGTGAGTCTGGACAGACAAAAGAGCAGTACTTC.

To note about this clone: Distinct nucleotide sequences in the sample also encode this CDR3. The rearrangement uses TRBV5-4 and TRBJ2-2; the D is unclear. Germline CDR1 SGHNT, CDR2 YYREEE (reference sequence). This CDR3 is built from 12 residues. The V gene lost 4 bases and the J gene lost 2 bases, with 3 bases spanning the gap. CDR3: CASSLNTGELFF. For the CDR3, the DNA is TGTGCCAGCAGCCTAAACACCGGGGAGCTGTTTTTT.

The rearrangement links TRBV6-5 to TRBJ1-2; 10 bases line up with TRBD1. J gave up 1 base and V 6 bases, and 5 bases lay outside the gene matches. CDR1 is MNHEY and CDR2 is SVGAGI in the germline V gene. The length of the CDR3 is 15 residues. This chain's CDR3 is CASRKDRGGNYGYTF. CDR3 in DNA: TGTGCCAGCAGAAAGGACAGGGGGGGTAACTATGGCTACACCTTC.

This clone was seen once. Here the CDR3 reads CAWSEKGQGAIYGYTF. The CDR3 DNA is TGTGCCTGGAGCGAGAAGGGACAGGGCGCGATCTATGGCTACACCTTC. The rearrangement joins TRBV30 to TRBJ1-2, with TRBD1 identical over 9 bases. V shed 3 bases and J 4 bases; nucleotides not matched to a gene: 12. Looked up from germline, CDR1 is GTSNPN and CDR2 is SVGIG (reference sequence). This CDR3 is 16 amino acids long.

The CDR3 reads CASTAGHNEKLFF. CDR3 in DNA: TGTGCCAGCACGGCGGGGCATAATGAAAAACTGTTTTTT. This chain links TRBV7-8 with TRBJ1-4, with D possibly TRBD1 on 5 matching bases. Germline CDR1 SGHVS, CDR2 FQNEAQ. The CDR3 sequence is 13 residues long. V was cut by 7 bases and J by 4 bases, with 10 bases left in between.

This clone showed up just a few times. The chain has TRBV25-1 and TRBJ2-3; no reliable D call. CDR3 length: 14 residues. V was trimmed by 4 bases and J by 2 bases, leaving 10 bases between them. Germline CDR1 and CDR2: MGHDK and SYGVNS. The CDR3 sequence: CASSGIRNTDTQYF. CDR3 coding DNA: TGTGCCAGCAGTGGAATCCGGAACACAGATACGCAGTATTTT. The variable domain in full, completed from reference TRBV25-1 and TRBJ2-3, reads EADIYQTPRYLVIGTGKKITLECSQTMGHDKMYWYQQDPGMELHLIHYSYGVNSTEKGDLSSESTVSRIRTEHFPLTLESARPSHTSQYLCASSGIRNTDTQYFGPGTRLTVL.

The V and J genes are TRBV11-2 and TRBJ2-1; no reliable D call. V shed 1 base and J shed 5 bases, with 6 bases lying between them. The CDR3 totals 13 residues. Germline values: CDR1 SGHAT, CDR2 FQNNGV. CDR3: CASSLGRNNEQFF. The CDR3 DNA reads TGTGCCAGCAGCTTAGGCAGAAACAATGAGCAGTTCTTC.

The CDR3 protein is CAWSGGPNRRYF. The CDR3 nucleotides read TGTGCCTGGAGTGGAGGCCCAAACCGACGGTACTTC. The rearrangement uses TRBV30 and TRBJ2-5; the D is unclear. The germline V gene encodes CDR1 GTSNPN and CDR2 SVGIG (reference sequence). The V gene lost 1 base and the J gene lost 13 bases, with 16 bases spanning the gap. The length of the CDR3 is 12 residues.